A single sample gave rise to the 27 T cell receptor beta chains below, sequenced in a study of blood T cell repertoires in COVID-19. The method was immunoSEQ multiplex PCR; TCRdb's version includes in-frame clones alone and lacks a portion of them. The data show around 230,000 clones, roughly 87% seen once. Sequences were obtained from peripheral blood. These receptors all come from a man aged 60-69 years who had recovered from COVID-19.

The rearrangement joins TRBV28 to TRBJ2-7, with D unclear. In germline, CDR1 is MDHEN, CDR2 SYDVKM. Trimming stripped 3 bases from V and 0 bases from J, with 6 bases between. This CDR3 is 13 amino acids long. CDR3 coding DNA: TGTGCCAGCAGTTTTACAAACTCCTACGAGCAGTACTTC. It is translated as CASSFTNSYEQYF. Full variable domain (remainder filled in from reference TRBV28 and TRBJ2-7): DVKVTQSSRYLVKRTGEKVFLECVQDMDHENMFWYRQDPGLGLRLIYFSYDVKMKEKGDIPEGYSVSREKKERFSLILESASTNQTSMYLCASSFTNSYEQYFGPGTRLTVT.

The chain uses TRBV18 and TRBJ1-5, with a possible D match to TRBD1 (6 bases). V lost 2 bases and J 4 bases, leaving 12 bases between the germline ends. The CDR3 loop spans 15 amino acids. Germline V gene lookup returns CDR1 KGHSH and CDR2 LQKENI. This CDR3 reads CASSPADRLNQPQHF. As DNA, the CDR3 is TGTGCCAGCTCACCAGCGGACAGACTGAATCAGCCCCAGCATTTT.

The rearrangement uses TRBV4-1 and TRBJ1-2; no firm D call. CDR3 size: 13 residues. Trimming removed 5 bases from V and 4 bases from J, with 11 bases in between. Germline V gene lookup returns CDR1 MGHRA and CDR2 YSYEKL. The CDR3 loop reads CASSEQGGYGYTF. The CDR3 DNA is TGCGCCAGCAGCGAACAAGGAGGCTATGGCTACACCTTC.

This chain connects TRBV6-5 to TRBJ2-7, with no clear D. This CDR3 spans 11 amino acids. V lost 8 bases and J 4 bases, leaving 9 bases between the germline ends. The germline V gene has CDR1 MNHEY and CDR2 SVGAGI. The CDR3 protein is CASGQSYEQYV. The CDR3 nucleotides read TGTGCCAGCGGGCAGTCATACGAGCAGTACGTC.

The J gene is TRBJ2-7, the V gene TRBV12-3 or TRBV12-4; D remains ambiguous. Between the trimmed V and J ends, which lost 5 bases and 6 bases, there was a span of 5 bases. This CDR3 is built from 10 residues. CDR3 protein: CASSPTEQYF. As DNA, the CDR3 is TGTGCCAGCAGTCCTACCGAGCAGTACTTC.

This sequence joins TRBV5-1 and TRBJ1-2; the D gene is possibly TRBD1 (5 bases). Germline V CDR1 and CDR2: SGHRS, YFSETQ. CDR3 size: 14 residues. V lost 0 bases, J lost 8 bases, and 14 bases lay in between. CDR3 sequence: CASSLEQARGGYTF. The CDR3 DNA is TGCGCCAGCAGCTTGGAGCAGGCAAGGGGCGGCTACACCTTC.

This chain connects TRBV29-1 to TRBJ2-3; the D gene is possibly TRBD1 (6 bases). Looked up from germline, CDR1 is SQVTM and CDR2 is ANQGSEA. There are 16 residues in the CDR3. V lost 6 bases, J lost 4 bases, and 23 bases lay in between. For the CDR3, the DNA is TGCAGCGTAAAACTAAGGACAGTTGGACGGGCAGATACGCAGTATTTT. Translating gives CSVKLRTVGRADTQYF.

The count of this clone is one. V and J are TRBV4-2 and TRBJ1-2; D gene uncertain. CDR3 length equals 16 residues. Trimming left V 0 bases short and J 4 bases short, with 15 bases between. The V gene's germline CDR1 is LGHNA and CDR2 YNFKEQ. CDR3 nucleotide sequence: TGTGCCAGCAGCCAAGATGGCGCAAGTCGGAGCTATGGCTACACCTTC. Amino acids: CASSQDGASRSYGYTF.

The chain has TRBV28 and TRBJ1-1; 9 bases line up with TRBD1. The CDR3 extends over 13 amino acids. Germline values: CDR1 MDHEN, CDR2 SYDVKM. V gave up 9 bases and J gave up 5 bases; unmatched junction bases: 7. In DNA, the CDR3 is TGTGCCAGTATAGGGACAGGGAGGACTGAAGCTTTCTTT. It encodes CASIGTGRTEAFF.

Here the CDR3 DNA reads TGTGCCACCAGTGATGAGGAAGCCGGGGAGCTGTTTTTT. Its translation is CATSDEEAGELFF. This chain uses TRBV24-1 with TRBJ2-2, with D uncertain. The CDR3 is made up of 13 amino acids. The V end lost 3 bases, the J end lost 6 bases, and 7 bases lay between the germline ends. The germline CDR1 and CDR2 sequences are KGHDR and SFDVKD.

The rearrangement joins TRBV11-2 to TRBJ1-6; TRBD1 aligns across 7 bases. Germline V lookup: CDR1 SGHAT, CDR2 FQNNGV. This CDR3 spans 14 amino acids. The J segment lost 6 bases and the V segment lost 3 bases, leaving 2 bases of the junction unmatched. DNA of the CDR3: TGTGCCAGCAGCTTGGGGACAGCTAATTCACCCCTCCACTTT. Translated: CASSLGTANSPLHF.

V is TRBV21-1 and J is TRBJ1-1. TRBV21-1 is a pseudogene. This CDR3 contains 15 residues. The CDR3, as DNA: TGTGCCAGCAGCAAAAAGCGGGACAAGAACACTGAAGCTTTCTTT. Translation gives CASSKKRDKNTEAFF.

V gene TRBV18 combines with J gene TRBJ2-1, with 7 bases that match TRBD2. The germline CDR1 and CDR2 sequences are KGHSH and LQKENI. V dropped 2 bases and J dropped 4; count of bases not matched to a gene: 8. This CDR3 is built from 16 residues. The CDR3 spells CASSPSLAGEYNEQFF. In DNA form, the CDR3 reads TGTGCCAGCTCACCAAGTCTGGCGGGGGAATACAATGAGCAGTTCTTC.

This clone was detected only a few times. The chain joins TRBV7-2 to TRBJ2-2; 12 bases agree with TRBD2. This CDR3 comprises 16 residues. The ends lost 4 bases at V and 6 bases at J; junction bases unmatched: 6. CDR1 is SGHTA and CDR2 is FQGNSA in the germline V gene. CDR3 residues: CASSSRLAGVSGELFF. CDR3 nucleotide sequence: TGTGCCAGCAGCTCTAGACTAGCGGGGGTTTCCGGGGAGCTGTTTTTT.

The V gene is TRBV5-1, the J gene TRBJ2-1; 8 positions match TRBD1. This CDR3 has 16 amino acids. J was trimmed by 7 bases and V by 4 bases; bases with no gene match: 13. The germline V gene has CDR1 SGHRS and CDR2 YFSETQ. Here the CDR3 reads CASSPMGQVSANEQFF. CDR3 nucleotides: TGCGCCAGCAGCCCTATGGGACAGGTATCCGCAAATGAGCAGTTCTTC.

This clone was counted between two and nine times. The chain is built from TRBV6-6 and TRBJ2-2, with TRBD1 identical over 9 bases. Looked up from germline, CDR1 is MNHNY and CDR2 is SVGAGI (reference sequence). This CDR3 region has 14 residues. Trimming cost V 5 bases and J 8 bases; bases outside gene matches: 6. The CDR3 region is CASSATGGYGELFF. In DNA, the CDR3 is TGTGCCAGCAGTGCGACAGGGGGATATGGGGAGCTGTTTTTT.

The chain uses TRBV5-6 and TRBJ2-1; D is ambiguous. Germline CDR1 SGHDT, CDR2 YYEEEE. The CDR3 spans 16 residues. Trimming left V 4 bases short and J 2 bases short, with 16 bases between. CDR3 amino acids: CASSLVTPSPYNEQFF. CDR3 coding DNA: TGTGCCAGCAGCCTTGTGACTCCTTCCCCCTACAATGAGCAGTTCTTC.

The rearrangement links TRBV7-9 to TRBJ1-1; D is unresolved. Germline V lookup: CDR1 SEHNR, CDR2 FQNEAQ (reference sequence). V was trimmed by 5 bases and J by 0 bases, leaving 7 bases between them. The CDR3 spans 13 residues. CDR3 protein: CASSPFVNTEAFF. CDR3 sequence (DNA): TGTGCCAGCAGCCCCTTTGTGAACACTGAAGCTTTCTTT.

The rearrangement uses TRBV5-5 and TRBJ1-4, with D possibly TRBD1 on 6 matching bases. The V gene lost 0 bases and the J gene lost 4 bases, with 10 bases spanning the gap. The CDR3 spans 15 residues. Looked up from germline, CDR1 is SGHKS and CDR2 is YYEKEE (reference sequence). CDR3 region: CASSLEGGSNEKLFF. Written as DNA, the CDR3 is TGTGCCAGCAGCTTGGAAGGGGGTAGTAATGAAAAACTGTTTTTT.

This clone appeared a few times. This chain uses TRBV19 with TRBJ2-3; maybe TRBD2 (6 bases). The ends were cut back, 6 bases at V and 6 bases at J, with 13 bases in the middle. The CDR3 runs 13 residues. Germline V gene lookup returns CDR1 LNHDA and CDR2 SQIVND (reference sequence). CDR3 coding DNA: TGTGCCAGTAGGGCGACTAGTCCGGATACGCAGTATTTT. It codes for CASRATSPDTQYF.

V usage is TRBV11-2 and J usage is TRBJ1-5; 8 bases align to TRBD1. Germline loops: CDR1 SGHAT, CDR2 FQNNGV. The CDR3 length is 14 residues. The J segment lost 9 bases and the V segment lost 1 base, leaving 5 bases of the junction unmatched. The CDR3 here is CASSLVGQAGPQHF. CDR3 coding DNA: TGTGCCAGCAGCTTAGTGGGACAGGCCGGGCCCCAGCATTTT.

V and J are TRBV7-2 and TRBJ2-5; D possibly corresponds to TRBD1 (6 bases). The CDR3 runs to 15 residues. Germline CDR1 is SGHTA and CDR2 is FQGNSA. The V gene lost 4 bases and the J gene lost 5 bases, with 17 bases spanning the gap. This chain's CDR3 is CASSSGVLNGETQYF. Written as DNA, the CDR3 is TGTGCCAGCAGCTCAGGGGTCCTCAACGGTGAGACCCAGTACTTC.

The genes are TRBV20-1 and TRBJ1-2; D gene ambiguous. The germline V gene has CDR1 DFQATT and CDR2 SNEGSKA (reference sequence). The length of the CDR3 is 11 residues. The CDR3 region is CSSVSNYGYTF. The CDR3 nucleotides are TGCAGCTCAGTATCTAACTATGGCTACACCTTC.

The rearrangement links TRBV6-5 to TRBJ2-2; 7 bases line up with TRBD1. After removal of 2 bases from V and 1 base from J, the junction contained 4 bases not matched to a gene. The CDR3 is 16 residues long. The germline gives CDR1 MNHEY, CDR2 SVGAGI. The CDR3 nucleotides are TGTGCCAGCAGTTACAGGCAGGGGGTGAACACCGGGGAGCTGTTTTTT. Protein product: CASSYRQGVNTGELFF.

This chain connects TRBV6-1 to TRBJ2-5; 16 bases fit TRBD2. V gave up 3 bases and J gave up 5 bases; unmatched junction bases: 12. Germline V lookup: CDR1 MNHNS, CDR2 SASEGT. CDR3 size: 19 residues. The CDR3 sequence is CASSEVTGTSGGARETQYF. In DNA, the CDR3 is TGTGCCAGCAGTGAGGTTACCGGGACTAGCGGGGGGGCCCGGGAGACCCAGTACTTC.

The gene calls are TRBV5-4 and TRBJ2-3, with TRBD2 identical over 9 bases. This CDR3 spans 15 amino acids. With 4 bases clipped from V and 2 bases from J, the junction kept 5 bases outside the gene matches. Per germline, CDR1 SGHNT and CDR2 YYREEE (reference sequence). For the CDR3, the DNA is TGTGCCAGCAGCCAAGCGGGGGGTTCCACAGATACGCAGTATTTT. It yields the protein CASSQAGGSTDTQYF.

The CDR3 is CASSPGQGSYEQYF. The CDR3 DNA sequence: TGTGCCAGCAGCCCAGGACAGGGCTCCTACGAGCAGTACTTC. The chain is built from TRBV25-1 and TRBJ2-7; 8 bases are shared with TRBD1. Unmatched junction bases numbered 4, after V lost 6 bases and J lost 0 bases. This CDR3 spans 14 amino acids. Looked up from germline, CDR1 is MGHDK and CDR2 is SYGVNS.